The 28 T cell receptor beta chains given below trace back to one sample, sequenced in a study of T cell responses to AZD1222 COVID-19 vaccine. Sequenced by immunoSEQ multiplex PCR; TCRdb stores in-frame clones only, minus some. The table shows 55,000 to 80,000 clones, with less than 90% occurring only once. The source was peripheral blood, collected on day 0 of AZD1222 vaccination. The receptors originated from an adult in good health.

This chain joins TRBV5-1 and TRBJ2-3; TRBD1 might be the D (6 bases). The ends were cut back, 7 bases at V and 1 base at J, with 16 bases in the middle. CDR1 is SGHRS, CDR2 YFSETQ, per germline. This CDR3 is 15 amino acids long. DNA for the CDR3: TGCGCCAGCGTAGAATGGGCAGGGGGCACAGATACGCAGTATTTT. Residues: CASVEWAGGTDTQYF. The full variable domain, rest sourced from reference TRBV5-1 and TRBJ2-3, is KAGVTQTPRYLIKTRGQQVTLSCSPISGHRSVSWYQQTPGQGLQFLFEYFSETQRNKGNFPGRFSGRQFSNSRSEMNVSTLELGDSALYLCASVEWAGGTDTQYFGPGTRLTVL.

A single count supports this clone. The CDR3 bases are TGTGCCAGCAGCTTCGGACTCGTGGAAGCTTTCTTT. Translated: CASSFGLVEAFF. The rearrangement uses TRBV11-2 and TRBJ1-1; D is undetermined. The CDR3 runs to 12 residues. Germline V gene data show CDR1 as SGHAT and CDR2 as FQNNGV. Trimming shortened V by 3 bases and J by 8 bases, and 10 bases separated the two germline ends.

The V gene is TRBV3-1 (or the pseudogene TRBV3-2), the J gene TRBJ2-7; D gene unclear. Between the trimmed V and J ends, which lost 0 bases and 6 bases, there was a span of 6 bases. The CDR3 extends over 12 amino acids. CDR1 and CDR2 (germline): LGHDT, YNNKEL (reference sequence). CDR3 region: CASSQDRTEQYF. CDR3 nucleotide sequence: TGTGCCAGCAGCCAAGACAGGACCGAGCAGTACTTC.

The gene calls are TRBV27 and TRBJ2-7; perhaps TRBD2 as D (5 bases). The CDR3 is 13 amino acids. Germline CDR1 is MNHEY and CDR2 is SMNVEV (reference sequence). V lost 10 bases and J lost 3, with 16 bases in between. The CDR3 DNA is TGTGCCACCGCCTACGGACTGAACTACGAGCAGTACTTC. This sequence encodes CATAYGLNYEQYF.

The V call is TRBV18, the J call TRBJ2-7; the D is unclear. The CDR3 contains 14 residues. V was pared by 3 bases and J by 5 bases, with 14 bases between. Germline CDR1 is KGHSH and CDR2 is LQKENI. CDR3 nucleotide sequence: TGTGCCAGCTCACCCCCCTCTGGGTTTAACGAGCAGTACTTC. This sequence encodes CASSPPSGFNEQYF.

This chain links TRBV5-5 with TRBJ2-5; D unclear. The V end was cut by 1 base, the J end by 5 bases, with 12 bases between. Germline V gene sequence: CDR1 SGHKS, CDR2 YYEKEE (reference sequence). This CDR3 has 14 residues. CDR3 residues: CASSLSQTRETQYF. CDR3 nucleotides: TGTGCCAGCAGCTTGTCACAGACCAGGGAGACCCAGTACTTC.

The rearrangement uses TRBV19 and TRBJ1-1; D is unresolved. V shed 10 bases and J shed 2 bases, with 20 bases lying between them. The CDR3 extends over 15 amino acids. Per germline, CDR1 LNHDA and CDR2 SQIVND (reference sequence). CDR3 loop: CATQAAGPFNTEAFF. CDR3 nucleotide sequence: TGTGCCACCCAAGCGGCAGGTCCGTTTAACACTGAAGCTTTCTTT.

The chain employs TRBV3-1 (or the pseudogene TRBV3-2) and TRBJ1-2; D remains ambiguous. CDR1 and CDR2 from the germline V gene are LGHDT and YNNKEL (reference sequence). CDR3 length equals 14 residues. V was shortened by 4 bases and J by 8 bases, with 17 bases between the two germline ends. The CDR3 sequence: CASSRGQALVGYTF. For the CDR3, the DNA is TGTGCCAGCAGCCGCGGCCAGGCTTTGGTGGGCTACACCTTC.

V usage is TRBV19 and J usage is TRBJ2-5; D call uncertain. The V gene's germline CDR1 is LNHDA and CDR2 SQIVND (reference sequence). V shed 5 bases and J shed 5 bases, with 18 bases lying between them. The CDR3 length is 15 residues. The CDR3 protein is CASSGSSSGWETQYF. CDR3 coding DNA: TGTGCCAGTAGTGGGTCGAGTAGTGGCTGGGAGACCCAGTACTTC.

J is TRBJ2-3 and V is TRBV11-3; 8 bases align to TRBD2. Trimming cost V 3 bases and J 1 base; bases outside gene matches: 3. This CDR3 spans 15 amino acids. Germline lookup yields CDR1 SGHNT and CDR2 YENEEA. The CDR3 DNA is TGTGCCAGCAGCTTCAGAGCGGGGGGCACAGATACGCAGTATTTT. Amino acid sequence: CASSFRAGGTDTQYF.

The chain has TRBV14 and TRBJ2-2; 8 positions agree with TRBD2. V shed 5 bases and J 4 bases; nucleotides not matched to a gene: 6. Germline CDR1 is SGHDN and CDR2 is FVKESK. The CDR3 runs to 15 residues. CDR3 nucleotide sequence: TGTGCCAGCAGCTCAGCGGGAGTCATCACCGGGGAGCTGTTTTTT. It specifies CASSSAGVITGELFF.

V is TRBV7-2 and J is TRBJ1-5; no clear D gene. Germline CDR1 is SGHTA and CDR2 is FQGNSA. The CDR3 totals 16 residues. V was trimmed by 3 bases and J by 9 bases, leaving 21 bases between them. The CDR3 region is CASSFGGSFASRPQHF. The CDR3 bases are TGTGCCAGCAGCTTTGGAGGGAGTTTTGCCTCGCGGCCCCAGCATTTT.

This sequence joins TRBV27 and TRBJ2-3; 10 nucleotides align to TRBD1. CDR3 length equals 13 residues. Germline lookup yields CDR1 MNHEY and CDR2 SMNVEV (reference sequence). With V trimmed by 5 bases and J by 5 bases, 1 base remained unmatched. As DNA, the CDR3 is TGTGCCAGCAGTCGGGACAGGGGAGATACGCAGTATTTT. As protein: CASSRDRGDTQYF.

The chain carries TRBV5-8 and TRBJ1-4; D uncertain. V was shortened by 0 bases and J by 8 bases, with 14 bases between the two germline ends. CDR1 and CDR2 from the germline V gene are SGHTS and YDEGEE. The CDR3 totals 15 residues. In DNA form, the CDR3 reads TGTGCCAGCAGCTTGGTTATGGGCTCCCGAGAAAAACTGTTTTTT. Translation gives CASSLVMGSREKLFF.

The V gene is TRBV28, the J gene TRBJ1-3; no firm D call. There are 14 residues in the CDR3. Per the germline V gene, CDR1 is MDHEN and CDR2 is SYDVKM. Trimming pared 3 bases from V and 0 bases from J, leaving 6 bases between. CDR3 DNA: TGTGCCAGCAGTTTTCCAGACTCTGGAAACACCATATATTTT. Protein product: CASSFPDSGNTIYF.

This clone has only a few counts. The chain combines TRBV5-1 with TRBJ2-2, with a tentative D call TRBD1 (5 bases). Germline-derived CDR1 and CDR2 are SGHRS and YFSETQ. There are 14 residues in the CDR3. V was shortened by 7 bases and J by 0 bases, with 10 bases between the two germline ends. Here the CDR3 reads CASRLQANTGELFF. In DNA form, the CDR3 reads TGCGCCAGCCGATTACAGGCGAACACCGGGGAGCTGTTTTTT.

The chain has TRBV19 and TRBJ1-3, with D possibly being TRBD1 (6 bases). Trimming left V 6 bases short and J 2 bases short, with 11 bases between. Germline CDR1 reads LNHDA; CDR2 reads SQIVND (reference sequence). The CDR3 runs 14 residues. The CDR3 coding sequence is TGTGCCAGTAGCTTACAGGGCCCTGGAAACACCATATATTTT. Protein product: CASSLQGPGNTIYF.

This chain links TRBV18 with TRBJ1-5, with no clear D. The germline CDR1 and CDR2 sequences are KGHSH and LQKENI. V shed 3 bases and J shed 2 bases, with 14 bases lying between them. The CDR3 totals 16 residues. The DNA for the CDR3 is TGTGCCAGCTCACCGATTATGGGGATGGGCAATCAGCCCCAGCATTTT. Its protein product is CASSPIMGMGNQPQHF.

The V gene is TRBV5-5, the J gene TRBJ2-2; 10 positions match TRBD1. Unmatched junction bases numbered 13, after V lost 3 bases and J lost 5 bases. CDR1 is SGHKS, CDR2 YYEKEE, per germline (reference sequence). CDR3 length equals 18 residues. CDR3 sequence: CASSSAARQGAWTGELFF. The CDR3 coding sequence is TGTGCCAGCAGCTCGGCCGCCAGACAGGGGGCGTGGACCGGGGAGCTGTTTTTT. The entire variable domain, with the rest obtained from reference TRBV5-5 and TRBJ2-2, is as follows: DAGVTQSPTHLIKTRGQQVTLRCSPISGHKSVSWYQQVLGQGPQFIFQYYEKEERGRGNFPDRFSARQFPNYSSELNVNALLLGDSALYLCASSSAARQGAWTGELFFGEGSRLTVL.

The rearrangement links TRBV11-2 to TRBJ2-7; D perhaps matches TRBD2 (6 bases). Trimming cost V 7 bases and J 2 bases, with 15 bases left between them. The CDR3 is 14 residues long. Germline values: CDR1 SGHAT, CDR2 FQNNGV. The CDR3 reads CASTSVAVTYEQYF. CDR3 coding DNA: TGTGCCAGCACCTCTGTAGCGGTAACCTACGAGCAGTACTTC.

In its sample, this clone is medium-sized. J is TRBJ1-5 and V is TRBV6-2 or TRBV6-3, with 10 positions matching TRBD1. From germline, CDR1 is MNHEY and CDR2 SVGEGT. The CDR3 is made up of 18 amino acids. After removal of 3 bases from V and 4 bases from J, the junction contained 12 bases not matched to a gene. CDR3 in amino acids: CASSYSIGQGGPNQPQHF. The CDR3 region has the DNA TGTGCCAGCAGTTATTCGATTGGACAGGGGGGGCCTAATCAGCCCCAGCATTTT.

The rearrangement uses TRBV28 and TRBJ1-1; tentative D call: TRBD1 (6 bases). V lost 5 bases to trimming and J lost 12 bases, with 28 bases between them. This CDR3 has 16 residues. Germline CDR1 is MDHEN and CDR2 is SYDVKM. The CDR3 loop reads CASSPPGYDRLGATFF. As DNA, the CDR3 is TGTGCCAGCAGTCCACCCGGGTATGACAGGCTAGGGGCGACTTTCTTT.

The chain has TRBV9 and TRBJ2-1; D remains unclear. In germline, CDR1 is SGDLS, CDR2 YYNGEE. Trimming took 4 bases from V and 1 from J, leaving 12 bases between them. This CDR3 is 15 amino acids long. CDR3: CASSSSSASYNEQFF. CDR3 DNA: TGTGCCAGCAGCTCCTCGAGCGCTTCCTACAATGAGCAGTTCTTC.

The rearrangement uses TRBV18 and TRBJ1-6; D remains unclear. The CDR3 is 13 residues long. Germline-derived CDR1 and CDR2 are KGHSH and LQKENI. The V and J ends lost 2 bases and 5 bases respectively, with 4 bases between them. For the CDR3, the DNA is TGTGCCAGCTCACCAGCGGATAATTCACCCCTCCACTTT. This gives the protein CASSPADNSPLHF.

The chain employs TRBV5-1 and TRBJ2-3, with TRBD2 matching over 12 bases. V lost 4 bases, J lost 5 bases, and 5 bases stayed unmatched. This CDR3 is 15 amino acids long. Per germline, CDR1 SGHRS and CDR2 YFSETQ. The CDR3: CASSGRTSGEDTQYF. The CDR3 coding sequence is TGCGCCAGCAGCGGAAGGACTAGCGGGGAAGATACGCAGTATTTT.

V gene TRBV6-1 combines with J gene TRBJ1-6, with a tentative D call TRBD1 (5 bases). V was clipped by 2 bases and J by 0 bases, with 11 bases between them. Germline V gene data show CDR1 as MNHNS and CDR2 as SASEGT. The CDR3 has 17 residues. CDR3: CASSELGQISYNSPLHF. The CDR3 DNA reads TGTGCCAGCAGTGAATTGGGGCAAATCTCCTATAATTCACCCCTCCACTTT.

This chain joins TRBV18 and TRBJ2-2; D not resolved. Between the trimmed V and J ends, which lost 1 base and 5 bases, there was a span of 17 bases. CDR1 KGHSH and CDR2 LQKENI come from the germline V gene. The CDR3 loop spans 17 amino acids. CDR3 in DNA: TGTGCCAGCTCACCACAGGGTGGTCCGGGCTGGACCGGGGAGCTGTTTTTT. Amino acid sequence: CASSPQGGPGWTGELFF. Complete variable domain (other parts from reference TRBV18 and TRBJ2-2): NAGVMQNPRHLVRRRGQEARLRCSPMKGHSHVYWYRQLPEEGLKFMVYLQKENIIDESGMPKERFSAEFPKEGPSILRIQQVVRGDSAAYFCASSPQGGPGWTGELFFGEGSRLTVL.

The rearrangement uses TRBV7-9 and TRBJ1-1, with unresolved D. The CDR3 runs to 13 residues. Germline CDR1 and CDR2: SEHNR and FQNEAQ (reference sequence). Trimming stripped 1 base from V and 4 bases from J, with 7 bases between. This chain's CDR3 is CASSLERGTEAFF. As DNA, the CDR3 is TGTGCCAGCAGCTTAGAACGGGGCACTGAAGCTTTCTTT. The whole variable domain, filled in from reference TRBV7-9 and TRBJ1-1, reads DTGVSQNPRHKITKRGQNVTFRCDPISEHNRLYWYRQTLGQGPEFLTYFQNEAQLEKSRLLSDRFSAERPKGSFSTLEIQRTEQGDSAMYLCASSLERGTEAFFGQGTRLTVV.